This T cell receptor (beta chain) was documented in a study of radiotherapy plus CTLA-4 blockade in lung cancer. Study results and limitations: Response was reportedly best predicted by early blood T cell clone dynamics, with interferon-beta.

The data were produced by immunoSEQ multiplex PCR, yet TCRdb's version contains in-frame clones alone and is incomplete. The sample lists over 85,000 clones; under 85% were seen once. Focal radiation plus CTLA-4 blockade with ipilimumab was administered to patients who had chemo-refractory metastatic non-small-cell lung cancer. Details on this clone: What it binds is not known.

The CDR3 extends over 15 amino acids. The V gene lost 0 bases and the J gene lost 6 bases, with 14 bases spanning the gap. Germline assignment: CDR1 SGHVS and CDR2 FQNEAQ. This chain links TRBV7-8 with TRBJ1-2; D is possibly TRBD1 (6 bases). The sequence derives from a human donor with non-small cell lung cancer who had a partial response to radiotherapy plus ipilimumab. Some clones in this sample may be carry-over from other donors' samples. Sequencing was performed on peripheral blood, taken from a patient treated with radiotherapy plus ipilimumab. CDR3 region: CASSLASARGHGYTF. Here the CDR3 DNA reads TGTGCCAGCAGCTTAGCGAGTGCCAGGGGCCATGGCTACACCTTC.